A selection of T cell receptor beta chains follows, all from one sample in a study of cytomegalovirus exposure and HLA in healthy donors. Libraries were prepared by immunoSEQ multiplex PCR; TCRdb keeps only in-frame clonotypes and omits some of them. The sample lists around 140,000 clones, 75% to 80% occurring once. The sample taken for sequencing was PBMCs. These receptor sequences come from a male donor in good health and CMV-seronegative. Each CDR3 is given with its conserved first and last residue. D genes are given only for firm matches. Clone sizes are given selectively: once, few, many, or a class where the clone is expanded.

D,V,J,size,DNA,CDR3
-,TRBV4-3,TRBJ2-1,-,TGCGCCAGCAGCCCCCGGACAGAGCACAATGAGCAGTTCTTC,CASSPRTEHNEQFF
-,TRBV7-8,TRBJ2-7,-,TGTGCCAGCAGCCTCAGACAGGTGCCCCTCTCCTACGAGCAGTACTTC,CASSLRQVPLSYEQYF
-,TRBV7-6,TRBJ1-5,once,TGTGCCAGCAGCGCCAGGGTAGGCAGTCAGCCCCAGCATTTT,CASSARVGSQPQHF
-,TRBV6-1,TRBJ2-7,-,TGTGCCAGCAGTGATTGGCGCGGGATCTCCCCTGAGCAGTACTTC,CASSDWRGISPEQYF
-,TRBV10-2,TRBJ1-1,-,TGCGCCAGCAGTGAGTCGCGGATGAACACTGAAGCTTTCTTT,CASSESRMNTEAFF
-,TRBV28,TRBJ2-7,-,TGTGCCAGCAACTTGGAGGGGGCATCCCTCGAGCAGTGCTTC,CASNLEGASLEQCF
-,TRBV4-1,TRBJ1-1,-,TGCGCCAGCAGCCTAAGCATGCTCAGGGGAATTGAAGCTTTCTTT,CASSLSMLRGIEAFF
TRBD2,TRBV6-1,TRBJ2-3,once,TGTGCCAGCAGTGAAGGGGCTAGCGGGGGCACAGATACGCAGTATTTT,CASSEGASGGTDTQYF
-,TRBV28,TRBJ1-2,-,TGTGCCACCTTAGGTTCTGGGGGGACCCTAAACTATGGCTACACCTTC,CATLGSGGTLNYGYTF
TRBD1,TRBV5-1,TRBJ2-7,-,TGCGCCAGCAGCCTAACGGGACAGGGCTCCTACGAGCAGTACTTC,CASSLTGQGSYEQYF
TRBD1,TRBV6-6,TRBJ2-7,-,TGTGCCAGCAGTTACGGGCCGGGACAGGGGTCTGGCGAGCAGTACTTC,CASSYGPGQGSGEQYF
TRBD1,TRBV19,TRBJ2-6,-,TGTGCCAGTAGACGGGACAGATCCTACTCTGGGGCCAACGTCCTGACTTTC,CASRRDRSYSGANVLTF
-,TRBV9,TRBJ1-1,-,TGTGCCAGCAGCCCTTACCATACGCAGACTGAAGCTTTCTTT,CASSPYHTQTEAFF
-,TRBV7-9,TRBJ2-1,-,TGTGCCAGCAATTTAGTAGATGAGCAGTTCTTC,CASNLVDEQFF
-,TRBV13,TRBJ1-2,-,TGTGCCAGCAGCCCTAGACAGAACTATGGCTACACCTTC,CASSPRQNYGYTF
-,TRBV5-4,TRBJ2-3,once,TGTGCCAGCGCGGGGGCCCCCACAGATACGCAGTATTTT,CASAGAPTDTQYF
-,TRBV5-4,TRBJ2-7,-,TGTGCCAGCAGCTTACAGGTTGGGGACGAGCAGTACTTC,CASSLQVGDEQYF
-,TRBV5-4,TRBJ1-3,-,TGTGCCAGCAGCCAACTCAGGGTTGGAAACACCATATATTTT,CASSQLRVGNTIYF
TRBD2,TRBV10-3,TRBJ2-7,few,TGTGCCATCAGGGGAACTAGCGGAGGGTCCCTCTACGAGCAGTACTTC,CAIRGTSGGSLYEQYF
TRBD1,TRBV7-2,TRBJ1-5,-,TGTGCCAGCAGCTTAGGACTGGACAGGGGAAATCAGCCCCAGCATTTT,CASSLGLDRGNQPQHF
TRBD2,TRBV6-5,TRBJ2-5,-,TGTGCCAGCAGATGGGGACTAGCGGGAGAAGAGACCCAGTACTTC,CASRWGLAGEETQYF
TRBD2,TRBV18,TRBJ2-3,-,TGTGCCAGCTCACGCCAGAGCGGGGGGGGCACAGATACGCAGTATTTT,CASSRQSGGGTDTQYF
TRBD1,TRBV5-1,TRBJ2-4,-,TGCGCCAGCTCATCGACAGGGTACGAAGAAAACATTCAGTACTTC,CASSSTGYEENIQYF
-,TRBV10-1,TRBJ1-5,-,TGCGCCACCACCAGGGGAACGTGGCAGCCCCAGCATTTT,CATTRGTWQPQHF
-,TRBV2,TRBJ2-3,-,TGTGCCAGCAGAGAAGACAGGAGCACAGATACGCAGTATTTT,CASREDRSTDTQYF